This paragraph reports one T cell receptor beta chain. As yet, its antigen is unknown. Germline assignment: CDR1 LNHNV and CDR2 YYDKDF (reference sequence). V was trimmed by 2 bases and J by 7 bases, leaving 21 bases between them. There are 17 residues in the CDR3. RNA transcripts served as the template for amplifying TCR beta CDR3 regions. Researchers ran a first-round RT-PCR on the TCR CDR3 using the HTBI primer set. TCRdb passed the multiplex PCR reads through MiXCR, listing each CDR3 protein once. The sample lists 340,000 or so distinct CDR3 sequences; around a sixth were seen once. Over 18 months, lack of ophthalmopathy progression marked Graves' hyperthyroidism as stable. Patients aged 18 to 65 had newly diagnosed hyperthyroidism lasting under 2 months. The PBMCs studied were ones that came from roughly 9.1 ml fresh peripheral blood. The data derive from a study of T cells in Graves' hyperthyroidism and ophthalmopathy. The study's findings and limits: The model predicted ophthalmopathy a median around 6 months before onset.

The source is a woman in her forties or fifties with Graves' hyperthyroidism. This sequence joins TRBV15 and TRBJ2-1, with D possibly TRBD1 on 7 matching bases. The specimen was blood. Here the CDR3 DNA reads TGTGCCACCAGCAGACTACAGGGGACTGTAAAAGTGAATGAGCAGTTCTTC. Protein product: CATSRLQGTVKVNEQFF.